The 10 T cell receptor beta chains reported below all come from one sample, sequenced in a study of shared clonotypes between healthy human individuals. Only in-frame clones appear in the TCRdb table, and some are missing; sequencing was by immunoSEQ multiplex PCR. This table holds 2 million to 2.5 million clones, roughly 93% found once. Sequencing input: naive CD4+ T cells from PBMCs. Subset noted: CD45RA+ positively selected. These receptor sequences come from a man younger than 30 in good health. Some clones in this sample may be carry-over from other donors' samples.

The chain has TRBV4-2 and TRBJ2-1; 7 bases align to TRBD2. CDR1 is LGHNA, CDR2 YNFKEQ, per germline. V was clipped by 5 bases and J by 7 bases; unmatched bases: 5. The CDR3 runs 13 residues. In DNA, the CDR3 is TGTGCCAGCAGCGGCGGGAGAGGTAATGAGCAGTTCTTC. It encodes CASSGGRGNEQFF.

This chain links TRBV28 with TRBJ1-4; D is undetermined. Germline V gene data show CDR1 as MDHEN and CDR2 as SYDVKM. The CDR3 spans 14 residues. The ends were cut back, 2 bases at V and 2 bases at J, with 6 bases in the middle. CDR3 residues: CASSLILTNEKLFF. As DNA, the CDR3 is TGTGCCAGCAGTTTAATCTTGACTAATGAAAAACTGTTTTTT.

The rearrangement uses TRBV7-8 and TRBJ2-3; 12 bases align to TRBD2. CDR3 length: 14 amino acids. Losses at the gene ends were 6 bases for V and 4 bases for J; bases not matched to a gene: 2. Germline CDR1 reads SGHVS; CDR2 reads FQNEAQ. The CDR3 region has the DNA TGTGCCAGCAGGTCTAGCGGGAGGGCAGATACGCAGTATTTT. It is translated as CASRSSGRADTQYF.

This sequence joins TRBV5-1 and TRBJ2-7; 8 positions match TRBD2. The CDR3 loop spans 14 amino acids. Germline-derived CDR1 and CDR2 are SGHRS and YFSETQ. Germline trimming cut 5 bases from V and 2 bases from J; bases unmatched to any gene: 6. CDR3 loop: CASRRSGSTYEQYF. The CDR3 nucleotides are TGCGCCAGCAGACGAAGCGGGAGTACCTACGAGCAGTACTTC.

This chain uses TRBV5-6 with TRBJ2-5; no reliable D call. CDR3 length: 13 amino acids. Deletions cut 2 bases from V and 5 bases from J, with 10 bases between. Germline CDR1 is SGHDT and CDR2 is YYEEEE. As DNA, the CDR3 is TGTGCCAGCAGCTTACTGCCCCAGGAGACCCAGTACTTC. Translated, it gives CASSLLPQETQYF.

This chain joins TRBV6-1 and TRBJ1-2; 7 nucleotides line up with TRBD1. The ends lost 5 bases at V and 4 bases at J; junction bases unmatched: 7. The CDR3 has 14 amino acids. Germline assignment: CDR1 MNHNS and CDR2 SASEGT. CDR3 sequence reads: CASSLGTVIYGYTF. The CDR3 nucleotides read TGTGCCAGCAGTTTGGGGACAGTAATCTATGGCTACACCTTC.

V gene TRBV5-4 combines with J gene TRBJ1-2; D is undetermined. CDR1 SGHNT and CDR2 YYREEE come from the germline V gene (reference sequence). The CDR3 is 15 residues long. Trimming shortened V by 3 bases and J by 4 bases, and 16 bases separated the two germline ends. The CDR3 here is CASSSGRESPYGYTF. Written as DNA, the CDR3 is TGTGCCAGCAGCTCCGGACGGGAATCTCCCTATGGCTACACCTTC.

The chain recombines TRBV6-6 with TRBJ2-2; D perhaps matches TRBD1 (6 bases). This CDR3 region has 15 residues. The germline V gene encodes CDR1 MNHNY and CDR2 SVGAGI (reference sequence). V dropped 3 bases and J dropped 1 base, with 9 bases sitting between them. This CDR3 is CASSYTTGNTGELFF. DNA of the CDR3: TGTGCCAGCAGTTATACGACAGGGAACACCGGGGAGCTGTTTTTT.

This clone was seen just once. The chain employs TRBV9 and TRBJ2-7; the match to TRBD2 covers 8 bases. J lost 3 bases, V lost 3 bases, and 11 bases had no gene match. Germline V gives CDR1 SGDLS, CDR2 YYNGEE. The CDR3 consists of 16 residues. CDR3 nucleotide sequence: TGTGCCAGCAGCGCTTGGGGGACTAGTGACTTCTACGAGCAGTACTTC. This gives the protein CASSAWGTSDFYEQYF.

In this sample, this clone turned up a few times. The genes are TRBV7-8 and TRBJ2-7, with D hard to call. V dropped 2 bases and J dropped 6 bases, with 8 bases sitting between them. Germline V gene lookup returns CDR1 SGHVS and CDR2 FQNEAQ. The CDR3 loop spans 12 amino acids. CDR3: CASSLTTPEQYF. The DNA for the CDR3 is TGTGCCAGCAGCTTAACCACCCCCGAGCAGTACTTC.